This is a list of T cell receptor beta chains from one sample in a study of metastatic and nonmetastatic thyroid tumors. From the PCR reads, TCRdb re-called clones with MiXCR. The table records some 13,000 clones, less than 15% of them present only once. Input material: blood. These receptors were taken from a female donor with papillary thyroid cancer or a benign thyroid nodule (not recorded which). Some clones in this sample may be carry-over from other donors' samples. The CDR3 runs from the conserved cysteine through the conserved F or W. The D gene is left open where the match is weak. Not all rows give a size; the values are once, few, many and, for expanded clones, a class.

>-|TRBV6-1|TRBJ1-5|many
TGTGCCAGCAGTTGGAGCTTGTGGCAGCCCCAGCATTTT
CASSWSLWQPQHF
>TRBD1|TRBV6-1|TRBJ1-2|medium-sized
TGTGCCAGCAGTGAATCTCAGGGGGCGCGGGGCTACACCTTC
CASSESQGARGYTF
>TRBD1|TRBV6-1|TRBJ2-2|medium-sized
TGTGCCAGCAGAACAGGGGGATGGCCCGGGGAGCTGTTTTTT
CASRTGGWPGELFF
>TRBD1|TRBV2|TRBJ2-1|few
TGTGCCGGACGGCACGCAGGGGGCAATGAGCAGTTCTTC
CAGRHAGGNEQFF
>-|TRBV24-1|TRBJ2-2|few
TGTGCCACCAGTGGCGACTATGCCGGGGAGCTGTTTTTT
CATSGDYAGELFF
>-|TRBV5-1|TRBJ1-1|few
TGCGCCAGCAGCTTGTTGCCGGGAAACACTGAAGCTTTCTTT
CASSLLPGNTEAFF
>-|TRBV28|TRBJ2-7|few
TGTGCCAGCAGTTTATTGGACAGTAACTACGAGCAGTACTTC
CASSLLDSNYEQYF
>-|TRBV6-1|TRBJ2-7|-
TGTGCCAGCAGTGCCTACATGGCCGACTATGAGCAGTACTTC
CASSAYMADYEQYF
>TRBD1|TRBV12-3/TRBV12-4|TRBJ2-7|few
TGTGCCAGCAGAAGACAGGGTAACTACTACGAGCAGTACTTC
CASRRQGNYYEQYF
>-|TRBV7-9|TRBJ2-5|many
TGTGCCAGCAGCTTCATGGAGACCCAGTACTTC
CASSFMETQYF
>-|TRBV10-3|TRBJ1-5|-
TGTGCCATCAGTGGAGTGGTTCATCAGCCCCAGCATTTT
CAISGVVHQPQHF
>-|TRBV6-1|TRBJ1-2|medium-sized
TGTGCCAGCAGTTCTCCGGGTCTCGATGGCTACACCTTC
CASSSPGLDGYTF
>-|TRBV5-5|TRBJ2-7|many
TGTGCCAGCAGCTTGTGGGACTCCTACGAGCAGTACTTC
CASSLWDSYEQYF
>-|TRBV3-1|TRBJ2-7|many
TGTGCCAGCAGCCAAGCCTCCTACGAGCAGTACTTC
CASSQASYEQYF
>-|TRBV30|TRBJ2-1|many
TGTGCCGGGGGAGACCAGTGCGCCTACAATGAGCAGTTCTTC
CAGGDQCAYNEQFF
>-|TRBV6-1|TRBJ1-1|many
TGTGCCAGCAGTTCAAACAGTTGGAACACTGAAGCTTTCTTT
CASSSNSWNTEAFF
>-|TRBV5-1|TRBJ2-3|many
TGCGCCAGCAGCTTGGGCCAGACAAGCACAGATACGCAGTATTTT
CASSLGQTSTDTQYF
>-|TRBV11-2|TRBJ1-6|many
TGTGCCAGCAGCGTCGGGACGATTAATTCACCCCTCCACTTT
CASSVGTINSPLHF
>-|TRBV27|TRBJ1-5|medium-sized
TGTGCCAGCAAGACAGACTATCAGCCCCAGCATTTT
CASKTDYQPQHF
>-|TRBV24-1|TRBJ1-2|few
TGTGCCACCATTGATGAAAGGGCAAACTATGGCTACACCTTC
CATIDERANYGYTF
>-|TRBV24-1|TRBJ2-7|medium-sized
TGTGCCACCAGTAGCTCCGGGGCCCAATCCTACGAGCAGTACTTC
CATSSSGAQSYEQYF
>TRBD2|TRBV29-1|TRBJ2-3|many
TGCAGCGTTGGGACGGGGACTAGGGGTGCAGATACGCAGTATTTT
CSVGTGTRGADTQYF
>-|TRBV11-2|TRBJ2-5|many
TGTGCCAGCAGCTTAGATCACATGCGAGAGACCCAGTACTTC
CASSLDHMRETQYF
>TRBD1|TRBV12-3/TRBV12-4|TRBJ1-1|-
TGTGCCAGCAGGCTTCGGCAGGGGGGGAACACTGAAGCTTTCTTT
CASRLRQGGNTEAFF
>-|TRBV2|TRBJ2-1|many
TGTGCCAGCAGTGAAGATGCACCGGCGCGGAATGAGCAGTTCTTC
CASSEDAPARNEQFF
>TRBD1|TRBV5-1|TRBJ1-1|many
TGCGCCAGCAGCCTTTCCGGGACAGGGAATGGCAACACTGAAGCTTTCTTT
CASSLSGTGNGNTEAFF
>-|TRBV2|TRBJ2-7|many
TGTGCCAGCAGTGAACGGGGGACACGGAGAGGGTATACCGAGCAGTACTTC
CASSERGTRRGYTEQYF
>-|TRBV27|TRBJ2-3|few
TGTGCCAGCATGACCGCCACAGGGTCATATACGCAGTATTTT
CASMTATGSYTQYF
>-|TRBV12-3/TRBV12-4|TRBJ2-3|medium-sized
TGTGCCAGCAGTTTAGCGCCTCTAGCAGATACGCAGTATTTT
CASSLAPLADTQYF
>TRBD2|TRBV20-1|TRBJ2-1|-
TGCAGCGTGAAAGCGGGAGGGCCAAGACTGGGTGAGCAGTTCTTC
CSVKAGGPRLGEQFF
>TRBD1|TRBV19|TRBJ1-5|many
TGTACCAGTAGTTCAGCAGGGGGCGGGCAGCCCCAGCATTTT
CTSSSAGGGQPQHF
>-|TRBV25-1|TRBJ2-1|many
TGTGCCAGCAGTGAATATGCGGGGTCCTCCTACAATGAGCAGTTCTTC
CASSEYAGSSYNEQFF
>TRBD1|TRBV9|TRBJ1-2|many
TGTGCCAGCACCGCCGGGACAGGGGTTGGTAACTATGGCTACACCTTC
CASTAGTGVGNYGYTF
>TRBD1|TRBV2|TRBJ2-1|many
TGTGCCAGCAGTGAATGGGGGACAGGAGTGTACAATGAGCAGTTCTTC
CASSEWGTGVYNEQFF
>-|TRBV9|TRBJ1-3|many
TGTGCCAGCAGCGTAAGTGTCGCTGGCACCGGGGCCTCTGGAAACACCATATATTTT
CASSVSVAGTGASGNTIYF
>-|TRBV20-1|TRBJ1-5|many
TGCAGTGCTAGAGATCTACACGGACAGCCCCAGCATTTT
CSARDLHGQPQHF
>TRBD1|TRBV19|TRBJ1-4|many
TGTGCCAGTACCCCCATCCATCGGACAGGCCGCAATGAAAAACTGTTTTTT
CASTPIHRTGRNEKLFF
>-|TRBV7-9|TRBJ2-2|medium-sized
TGTGCCAGCAGCTTAGTTGGAGGGAGAACCGGGGAGCTGTTTTTT
CASSLVGGRTGELFF
>-|TRBV12-3/TRBV12-4|TRBJ1-5|many
TGTGCCAGCAGCCCCAATGGGGATCAGCCCCAGCATTTT
CASSPNGDQPQHF
>-|TRBV7-2|TRBJ2-3|many
TGTGCCAGCAGCTTAGGGACTAGCACAGATACGCAGTATTTT
CASSLGTSTDTQYF
>TRBD2|TRBV2|TRBJ2-2|-
TGTGCCAGCAGTGAACCGGGACTAGCGGGAGTCCTCCAAAGCACCGGGGAGCTGTTTTTT
CASSEPGLAGVLQSTGELFF
>-|TRBV2|TRBJ2-7|few
TGTGCCAGCAGTAGTGAGGAGACAGGAGGAAGCGAGCAGTACTTC
CASSSEETGGSEQYF
>-|TRBV7-6|TRBJ1-1|many
TGTGCCAGCAGCTTAGTAAGGGGTGAAGACACTGAAGCTTTCTTT
CASSLVRGEDTEAFF
>-|TRBV15|TRBJ1-5|medium-sized
TGTGCCACCAGCAGAGGGGATAGCAATCAGCCCCAGCATTTT
CATSRGDSNQPQHF
>-|TRBV5-1|TRBJ2-7|many
TGCGCCAGCAGCCAGACTGGCGAGCAGTACTTC
CASSQTGEQYF
>TRBD2|TRBV4-1|TRBJ2-1|many
TGCGCCAGCAGCCAAGATCGACTAGCGGGAGATAATGAGCAGTTCTTC
CASSQDRLAGDNEQFF
>TRBD1|TRBV19|TRBJ1-1|many
TGTGCCAGTACCCCGACAGGGGTCGGTACTGAAGCTTTCTTT
CASTPTGVGTEAFF
>-|TRBV15|TRBJ2-1|medium-sized
TGTGCCACCAGCAGAGATTCCCTAGGAGGGGACAATGAGCAGTTCTTC
CATSRDSLGGDNEQFF
>TRBD2|TRBV27|TRBJ2-1|many
TGTGCCAGCAGGATGCGGGGGTACAATGAGCAGTTCTTC
CASRMRGYNEQFF
>TRBD1|TRBV20-1|TRBJ2-5|many
TGCAGTGCTAGAGACCGCAGGGGGCGTAGACAAGAGACCCAGTACTTC
CSARDRRGRRQETQYF